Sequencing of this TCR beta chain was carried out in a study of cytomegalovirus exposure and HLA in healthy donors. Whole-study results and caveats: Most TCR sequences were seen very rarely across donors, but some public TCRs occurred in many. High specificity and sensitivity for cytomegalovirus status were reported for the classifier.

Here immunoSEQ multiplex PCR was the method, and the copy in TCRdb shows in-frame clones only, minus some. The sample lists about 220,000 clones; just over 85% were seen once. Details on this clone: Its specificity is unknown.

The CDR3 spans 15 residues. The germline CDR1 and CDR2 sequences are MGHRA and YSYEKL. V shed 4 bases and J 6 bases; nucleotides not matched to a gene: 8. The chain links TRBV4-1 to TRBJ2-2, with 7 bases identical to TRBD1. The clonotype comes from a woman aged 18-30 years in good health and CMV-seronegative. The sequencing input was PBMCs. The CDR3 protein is CASSPRIQGPGELFF. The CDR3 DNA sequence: TGCGCCAGCAGCCCCCGAATACAGGGGCCCGGGGAGCTGTTTTTT.